The present entry profiles one TCR beta chain with its context. One end of the junction varies from germline; a read error may be responsible. CDR1 is SGHRS, CDR2 YFSETQ, per germline. This CDR3 contains 16 residues. These data are taken from a study of blood T cell repertoires in COVID-19. Study at large: Sites across the United States, Italy and Spain contributed samples from acute and convalescent COVID-19.

The table came from immunoSEQ multiplex PCR; TCRdb's copy has only in-frame clones and leaves some out. Among approximately 180,000 clones, just under 90% were seen once, and the ten largest hold around 12%. The chain uses TRBV5-1 and TRBJ2-2; 7 nucleotides match TRBD1. The source of this sequence is a woman in her 70s with COVID-19, enrolled during active disease. Sequenced: peripheral blood. As DNA, the CDR3 is TGCGCCAGCAACTTGATTTTGGCAGGGGGCACCGGGGAGCTGTTTTTT. Translated, it gives CASNLILAGGTGELFF. The complete variable domain, with remaining parts taken from reference TRBV5-1 and TRBJ2-2, reads KAGVTQTPRYLIKTRGQQVTLSCSPISGHRSVSWYQQTPGQGLQFLFEYFSETQRNKGNFPGRFSGRQFSNSRSEMNVSTLELGDSALYLCASNLILAGGTGELFFGEGSRLTVL.